The source of this T cell receptor (beta chain) is a study of TIL therapy for anti-PD-1-resistant metastatic lung cancer. Across the whole study: Progressing patients received lymphodepletion, expanded TIL infusion and IL-2. Median tumor PD-L1 proportion score was approximately 5.7%.

On this clone itself: Its antigen is currently unknown.

Documented time point: pre-treatment sample, taken before nivolumab and TIL therapy. Sequencing used immunoSEQ v3. The method was immunoSEQ multiplex PCR; TCRdb's version includes in-frame clones alone and lacks a portion of them. The table records just over 20,000 clones, around 79% of them present only once. With 2 bases clipped from V and 5 bases from J, the junction kept 7 bases outside the gene matches. The CDR3 has 16 residues. Germline V CDR1 and CDR2: SGHDT, YYEEEE. Study-wide results and limits: After infusion, TIL clonotypes partly replaced peripheral T cells and declined over months. Treatment-naive, never-smoker and oncogene-addicted patients were overrepresented in this highly selected cohort.

The TCR sequence derives from a person aged 25 to 85 with non-small cell lung cancer. This sample comprised blood, obtained at baseline. The gene calls are TRBV5-6 and TRBJ2-5; 12 bases agree with TRBD1. This CDR3 is CASSFGTGGAVETQYF. Written as DNA, the CDR3 is TGTGCCAGCAGCTTCGGGACAGGGGGCGCCGTGGAGACCCAGTACTTC.